A few counts support the clone carrying this T cell receptor beta chain. This entry comes from a study of OX40 agonist ivuxolimab in advanced cancers. Whole-study context: In this trial design, patients received ivuxolimab intravenously at 0.01 to 10 mg/kg every 2 weeks.

This table comes from immunoSEQ multiplex PCR, and its TCRdb copy is limited to in-frame clones, with some not included. The table includes some 35,000 clones, approximately 80% detected once. This TCR was recovered from an adult with an advanced solid tumor such as melanoma, head and neck, liver or kidney cancer. This specimen was CD4+ or CD8+ T cells sorted from blood, taken in a trial of the OX40 agonist ivuxolimab.

CDR3 residues: CASRLEGHRHSNQPQHF. The CDR3 DNA sequence: TGTGCAAGTCGCTTAGAAGGGCATCGTCACAGCAATCAGCCCCAGCATTTT. The V call is TRBV12-2, the J call TRBJ1-5. TRBV12-2 is a documented pseudogene. This CDR3 has 17 residues.